Below, one T cell receptor beta chain is given with its context. Its antigen is as yet unknown. Germline values: CDR1 SGHTA, CDR2 FQGNSA. V gave up 1 base and J gave up 4 bases, with 14 bases separating them. This CDR3 spans 15 amino acids. This entry is derived from a study of shared clonotypes between healthy human individuals. In the study overall: Researchers assigned three CD4 naive, three CD4 memory, two CD8 naive and one CD8 memory plate to each donor. Findings of the study overall: Non-shared clonotypes had lower generation probabilities than clonotypes shared by all four sorted-subset donors. Researchers found naive subsets generally carried larger estimated richness than memory subsets.

Replicate PCRs run on sorted subsets employed 200 to 250 ng DNA, around 27,000 T cell genomes. Method: immunoSEQ multiplex PCR; TCRdb's copy keeps in-frame clones and lacks some. The data hold some 2 million clones, with 85% to 95% observed a single time. The sequence came from a man aged 18 to 29 in good health. Sequencing was carried out using naive CD4+ T cells sorted from blood. Documented subset: CD45RA+ positively selected. The chain employs TRBV7-2 and TRBJ2-7; D might be TRBD1 (6 bases). The DNA of the CDR3 is TGTGCCAGCAGCTTAGTCCAGGGGCCTGTTTACGAGCAGTACTTC. It yields the protein CASSLVQGPVYEQYF. The entire variable domain, with the rest obtained from reference TRBV7-2 and TRBJ2-7, is as follows: GAGVSQSPSNKVTEKGKDVELRCDPISGHTALYWYRQSLGQGLEFLIYFQGNSAPDKSGLPSDRFSAERTGGSVSTLTIQRTQQEDSAVYLCASSLVQGPVYEQYFGPGTRLTVT.